This TCR beta chain was observed in a study of brain T cells in children with intractable seizures (dated by TCRdb to about 2021). Concerning the study at large: As a first screen for immune gene transcripts, resected brain tissue from some 50 pediatric epilepsy surgery cases was run on a NanoString immunology panel. Of the roughly 12 selected surgery cases, pre-surgery blood was also sequenced for eight, so four had brain tissue only. The full study reports these points: Viral specificity was inferred solely from CDR3 sequence similarity, and the HCMV serostatus of the patients was not known. Because sequencing depth differed between pre- and post-surgery blood, the absence of clones from the pre-surgery sample may reflect undersampling.

Looking up the germline V gene (reference sequence) yields CDR1 LNHNV and CDR2 YYDKDF. Relative to germline, V is 1 base shorter and J is 10 bases shorter, with 7 bases between their ends. The cysteine opens and the phenylalanine closes a CDR3 of 12 amino acids. Kept here is only the CDR3 DNA, which spans 36 bases and is read in frame from base 1. Reading the label with the study, this specimen's time point is: resected brain tissue, or blood drawn just prior to surgery. The surgery cases with the highest brain T cell transcript signatures were chosen for TCR beta chain sequencing of brain tissue, and also of blood when blood was available. Before surgery, the patients had been given at least one anti-epileptic drug. TCR-sequenced patients were children with drug-resistant epilepsy due to tuberous sclerosis complex, focal cortical dysplasia, Rasmussen encephalitis or hemimegalencephaly. Blood samples were collected immediately before the epilepsy surgery. Bulk genomic DNA was isolated from unsorted brain tissue and whole blood using the Monarch genomic DNA purification kit.

The immunoSEQ assay was used to generate TCR beta chain sequences from genomic DNA. The paper's data handling went like this. CDR3 sequences that did not begin with the conserved framework cysteine at position 104 were removed manually. Clonality was calculated as one minus the normalized Shannon's Diversity Index, with values ranging from 0 (maximal diversity) to 1 (oligoclonal). Chi-squared comparison-of-proportions tests were used to check whether the frequency of the same CDR3 differed between samples, for example brain versus blood. Public clonotypes were identified by searching immuneACCESS, and similarity to known antiviral clonotypes was assessed with the VDJdb browser. In TCRdb, the immuneACCESS table is reduced to in-frame sequences with V and J assigned. These tables do not hold every clone; where another copy was compared, an unresolved V gene accounts for under half, and the others remain unexplained. V, J and clone size are those of that table, while D and trimming were read from the DNA. Present in this sample are about 22,000 clones, approximately 94% of which were seen just once. Clones ranked in the top ten supply 5% to 7% of the sample.

To note about this clone: This clone's antigen is unknown. Per-base quality was not reported, and no clone a single base away is much larger than it.

The receptor comes from a boy younger than 18 with focal cortical dysplasia and intractable seizures. The sample was peripheral blood, taken at surgery. The sequence is built from TRBV15 and TRBJ1-4, with the identity of the D gene unclear. The DNA reads as follows: TGTGCCACCAGCAGAGCATTTGGAAAACTGTTTTTT. Translation gives CATSRAFGKLFF.